The present entry profiles one T cell receptor (beta chain) with its context. Its antigen is currently not known. Base quality data are lacking; no much larger clone is found one base away. The CDR3 regions of human TCRbeta chains were subjected to immunosequencing. The paper's processing steps were these. TCRs in the repertoires were matched against a reference library of SARS-CoV-2-specific TCRs that had been generated with the MIRA antigen-specificity platform. Breadth meant the fraction of unique TCRs that were SARS-CoV-2-associated, whereas depth meant the fraction of total T cells that were SARS-CoV-2-associated. Using the MIRA data, each spike-specific TCR was mapped to the spike region that the TCR reacts to and placed in a CD4 or CD8 class. Log10-transformed breadth and depth values were compared by one-way ANOVA with Sidak's multiple comparisons tests. Sourced from immuneACCESS, this table was stored by TCRdb with only in-frame sequences that have V and J called. A share of the clones is absent; for the studies checked, an unresolved V gene accounts for under half, and the remainder has no known explanation. That table is the source of V, J and clone size, and D and trimming were worked out from the DNA. Across this sample there are roughly 100,000 clones, with 80% to 95% seen only once. In total, the top ten clones hold about 5% of the sample.

The data stem from a study of T cell responses to AZD1222 COVID-19 vaccine (TCRdb year 2021). Concerning the study at large: AZD1222 recipients given second doses at about 4 weeks or at about 12 weeks were pooled, since spike-specific TCR depth and breadth were not found to differ between the two schedules. A total of about 230 trial participants underwent TCR sequencing, of whom about 210 received two doses of AZD1222 and about 25 received two doses of the MenACWY control vaccine. Enrollment into the trials was organized by age into subgroups of 18-55, 56-69 and 70-plus years, and those subgroups contained roughly 150, 30 and 60 TCR-sequenced participants, respectively. General conclusions and limits of the study: Only a handful of AZD1222 recipients were SARS-CoV-2 seropositive at baseline, limiting conclusions about previously exposed vaccinees. The 56-69-year group was small, and its depth increase did not reach significance, likely because of low power. A significant rise in spike-specific TCR breadth and depth was observed after two AZD1222 doses relative to day 0 and relative to MenACWY recipients. Participants were mostly white British, with more females than males. The authors suggested clonal diversity may have been underestimated. Epitopes outside the regions mutated in the B.1.351 and B.1.1.7 variants were reportedly recognized by nearly half of the unique spike-specific TCRs. Because no samples from the day 14 peak response were available, repertoires could be characterized only after the peak T cell response. Vaccine-associated CD4 TCRs spanned the whole spike protein, with dominant responses in regions 160-218 and 743-854.

This specimen's time point label, interpreted: baseline before first vaccination. Samples from vaccinated people were obtained from the UK trials COV001 and COV002, which included a single-blind randomized controlled phase 2/3 trial of AZD1222 (ChAdOx1 nCoV-19) in healthy adults. Trial participant PBMC samples were collected at day 0 and day 28 after the second dose for TCRbeta chain sequencing. For CDR1 and CDR2, the germline V gene lists KGHSH and LQKENI. The CDR3 starts with the cysteine, ends with the phenylalanine, and has 14 residues. Only the CDR3 region is kept as DNA, spanning 42 bases read in frame from base 1. V is clipped by 4 bases and J by 6 bases, and the sequence between their germline boundaries is 13 bases long.

This sample comprised peripheral blood, obtained on day 0 of AZD1222 vaccination. The chain uses TRBV18 and TRBJ2-1, with the D gene not clear enough to name. The TCR originated in an adult in good health. The CDR3 corresponds to CASSLGSGLNEQFF. The nucleotides are TGTGCCAGCTCACTTGGGTCAGGTCTCAATGAGCAGTTCTTC. Extended through the reference TRBV18 and TRBJ2-1 proteins, this CDR3 yields the full variable domain: NAGVMQNPRHLVRRRGQEARLRCSPMKGHSHVYWYRQLPEEGLKFMVYLQKENIIDESGMPKERFSAEFPKEGPSILRIQQVVRGDSAAYFCASSLGSGLNEQFFGPGTRLTVL.